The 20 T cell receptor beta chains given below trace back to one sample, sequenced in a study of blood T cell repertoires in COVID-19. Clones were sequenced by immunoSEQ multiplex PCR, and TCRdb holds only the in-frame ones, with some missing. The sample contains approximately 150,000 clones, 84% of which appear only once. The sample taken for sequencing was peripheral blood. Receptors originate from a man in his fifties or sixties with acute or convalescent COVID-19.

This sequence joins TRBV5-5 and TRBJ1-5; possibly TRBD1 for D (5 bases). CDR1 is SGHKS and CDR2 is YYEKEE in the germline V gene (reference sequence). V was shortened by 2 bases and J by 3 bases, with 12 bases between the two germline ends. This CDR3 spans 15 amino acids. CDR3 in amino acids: CASSFWQGINQPQHF. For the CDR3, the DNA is TGTGCCAGCAGCTTTTGGCAGGGAATCAATCAGCCCCAGCATTTT. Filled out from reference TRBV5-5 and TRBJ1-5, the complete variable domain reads DAGVTQSPTHLIKTRGQQVTLRCSPISGHKSVSWYQQVLGQGPQFIFQYYEKEERGRGNFPDRFSARQFPNYSSELNVNALLLGDSALYLCASSFWQGINQPQHFGDGTRLSIL.

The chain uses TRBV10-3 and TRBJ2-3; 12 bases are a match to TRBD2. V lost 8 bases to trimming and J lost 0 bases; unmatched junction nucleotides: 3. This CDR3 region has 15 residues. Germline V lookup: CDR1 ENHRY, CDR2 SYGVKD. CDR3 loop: CAIQGTSGSTDTQYF. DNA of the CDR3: TGTGCCATCCAAGGGACTAGCGGGAGCACAGATACGCAGTATTTT.

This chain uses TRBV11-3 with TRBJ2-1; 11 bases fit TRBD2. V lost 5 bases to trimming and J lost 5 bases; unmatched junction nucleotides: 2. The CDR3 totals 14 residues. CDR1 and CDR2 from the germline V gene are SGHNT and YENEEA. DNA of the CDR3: TGTGCCAGCAGCGCGGGACTAGCGGACAATGAGCAGTTCTTC. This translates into CASSAGLADNEQFF.

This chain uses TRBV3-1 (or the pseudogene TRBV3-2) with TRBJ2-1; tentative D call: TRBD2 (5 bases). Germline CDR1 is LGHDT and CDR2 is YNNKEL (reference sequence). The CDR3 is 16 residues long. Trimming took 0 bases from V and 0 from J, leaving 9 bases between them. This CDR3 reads CASSQEEGSSYNEQFF. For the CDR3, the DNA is TGTGCCAGCAGCCAAGAAGAGGGCAGCTCCTACAATGAGCAGTTCTTC.

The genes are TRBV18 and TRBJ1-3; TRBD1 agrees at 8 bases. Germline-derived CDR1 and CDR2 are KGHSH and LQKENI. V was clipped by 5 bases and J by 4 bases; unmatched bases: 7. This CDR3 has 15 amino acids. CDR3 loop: CASSEGTGPGNTIYF. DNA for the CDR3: TGTGCCAGCTCAGAAGGGACAGGCCCAGGAAACACCATATATTTT.

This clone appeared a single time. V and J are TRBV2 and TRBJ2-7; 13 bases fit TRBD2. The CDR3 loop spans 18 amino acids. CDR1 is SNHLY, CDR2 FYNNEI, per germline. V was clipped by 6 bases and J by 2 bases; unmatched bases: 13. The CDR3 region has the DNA TGTGCCAGCAGGTCGGGACTAGCGGGACATTCCTTAACCTACGAGCAGTACTTC. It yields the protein CASRSGLAGHSLTYEQYF.

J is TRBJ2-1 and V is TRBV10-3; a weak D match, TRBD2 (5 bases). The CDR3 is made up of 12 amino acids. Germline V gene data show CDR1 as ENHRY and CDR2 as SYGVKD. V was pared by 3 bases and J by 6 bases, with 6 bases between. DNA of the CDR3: TGTGCCATCAGTGACGGGGTCAATGAGCAGTTCTTC. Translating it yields CAISDGVNEQFF.

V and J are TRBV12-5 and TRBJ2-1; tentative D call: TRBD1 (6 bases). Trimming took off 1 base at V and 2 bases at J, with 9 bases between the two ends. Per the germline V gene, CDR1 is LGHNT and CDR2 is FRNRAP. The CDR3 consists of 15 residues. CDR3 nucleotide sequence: TGTGCTAGTGGTTTGGGGGGGCTAGCCTACAATGAGCAGTTCTTC. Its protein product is CASGLGGLAYNEQFF.

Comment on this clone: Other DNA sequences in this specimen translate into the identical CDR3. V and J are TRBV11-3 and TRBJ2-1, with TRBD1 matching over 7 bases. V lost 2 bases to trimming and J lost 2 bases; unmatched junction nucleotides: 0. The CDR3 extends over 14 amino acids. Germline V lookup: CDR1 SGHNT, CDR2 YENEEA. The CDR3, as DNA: TGTGCCAGCAGCTTACAGGGGGCCTACAATGAGCAGTTCTTC. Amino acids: CASSLQGAYNEQFF.

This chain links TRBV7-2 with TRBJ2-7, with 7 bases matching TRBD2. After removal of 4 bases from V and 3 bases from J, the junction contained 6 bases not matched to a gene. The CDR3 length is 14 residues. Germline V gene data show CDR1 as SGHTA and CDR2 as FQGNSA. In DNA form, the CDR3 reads TGTGCCAGCAGCTCTGGTCGCGGGAGCTACGAGCAGTACTTC. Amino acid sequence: CASSSGRGSYEQYF.

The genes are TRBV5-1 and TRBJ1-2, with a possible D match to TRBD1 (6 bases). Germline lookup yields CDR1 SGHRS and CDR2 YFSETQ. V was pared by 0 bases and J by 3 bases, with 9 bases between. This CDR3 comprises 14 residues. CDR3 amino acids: CASSLVGGDYGYTF. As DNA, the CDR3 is TGCGCCAGCAGCTTGGTAGGGGGAGACTATGGCTACACCTTC.

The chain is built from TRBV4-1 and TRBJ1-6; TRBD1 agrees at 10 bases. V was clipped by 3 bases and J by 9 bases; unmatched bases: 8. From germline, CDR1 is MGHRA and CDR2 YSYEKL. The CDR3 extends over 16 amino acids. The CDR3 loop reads CASSHGQDRGSSPLHF. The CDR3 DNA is TGCGCCAGCAGCCACGGACAGGACAGGGGGAGTTCACCCCTCCACTTT.

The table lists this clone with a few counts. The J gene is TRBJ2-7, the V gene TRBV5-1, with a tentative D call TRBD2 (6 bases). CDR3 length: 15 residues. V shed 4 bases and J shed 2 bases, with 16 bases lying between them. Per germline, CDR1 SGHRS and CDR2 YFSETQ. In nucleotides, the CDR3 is TGCGCCAGCAGCCAGGCGGGACTCAGGGCCTACGAGCAGTACTTC. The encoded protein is CASSQAGLRAYEQYF.

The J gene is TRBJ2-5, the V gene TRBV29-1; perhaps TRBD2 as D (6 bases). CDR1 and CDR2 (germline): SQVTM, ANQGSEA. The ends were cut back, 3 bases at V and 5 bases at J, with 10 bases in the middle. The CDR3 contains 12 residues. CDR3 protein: CSVDGGSETQYF. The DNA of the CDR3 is TGCAGCGTTGATGGAGGGTCCGAGACCCAGTACTTC. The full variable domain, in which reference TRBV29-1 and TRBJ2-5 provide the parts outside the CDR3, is SAVISQKPSRDICQRGTSLTIQCQVDSQVTMMFWYRQQPGQSLTLIATANQGSEATYESGFVIDKFPISRPNLTFSTLTVSNMSPEDSSIYLCSVDGGSETQYFGPGTRLLVL.

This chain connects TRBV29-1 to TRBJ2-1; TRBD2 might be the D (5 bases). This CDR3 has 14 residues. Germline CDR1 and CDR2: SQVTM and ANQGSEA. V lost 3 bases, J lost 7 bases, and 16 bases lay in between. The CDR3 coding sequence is TGCAGCGTTGAGGTTGGGAGCTGGGGTAATGAGCAGTTCTTC. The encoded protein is CSVEVGSWGNEQFF.

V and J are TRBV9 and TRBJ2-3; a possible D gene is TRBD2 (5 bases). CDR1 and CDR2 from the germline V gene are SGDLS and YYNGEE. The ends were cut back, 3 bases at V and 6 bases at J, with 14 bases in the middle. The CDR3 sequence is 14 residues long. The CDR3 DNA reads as TGTGCCAGCAGCGACCGCGTCGGCGGGGATACGCAGTATTTT. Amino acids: CASSDRVGGDTQYF.

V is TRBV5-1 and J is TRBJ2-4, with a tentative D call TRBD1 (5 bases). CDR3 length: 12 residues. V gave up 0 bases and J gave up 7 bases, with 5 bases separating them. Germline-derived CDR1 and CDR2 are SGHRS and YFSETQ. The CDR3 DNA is TGCGCCAGCAGCTTGGAGGGGAACATTCAGTACTTC. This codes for CASSLEGNIQYF.

This CDR3 reads CASSIQRLGEQYF. CDR3 coding DNA: TGTGCCAGTAGTATCCAAAGACTAGGCGAGCAGTACTTC. The chain employs TRBV19 and TRBJ2-7; D might be TRBD2 (6 bases). Germline values: CDR1 LNHDA, CDR2 SQIVND (reference sequence). CDR3 size: 13 residues. The ends were cut back, 3 bases at V and 6 bases at J, with 12 bases in the middle.

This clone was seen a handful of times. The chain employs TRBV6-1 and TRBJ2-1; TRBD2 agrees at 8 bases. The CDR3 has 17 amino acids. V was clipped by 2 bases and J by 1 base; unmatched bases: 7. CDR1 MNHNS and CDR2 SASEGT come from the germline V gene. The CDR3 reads CASSETLLAVSYNEQFF. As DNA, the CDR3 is TGTGCCAGCAGTGAAACGTTACTAGCGGTATCCTACAATGAGCAGTTCTTC.

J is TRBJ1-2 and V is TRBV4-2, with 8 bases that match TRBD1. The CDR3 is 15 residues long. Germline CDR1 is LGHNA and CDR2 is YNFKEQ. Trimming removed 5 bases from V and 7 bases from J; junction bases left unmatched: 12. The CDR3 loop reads CASSETGDQVGGYTF. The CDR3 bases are TGTGCCAGCAGCGAGACAGGGGACCAAGTTGGTGGCTACACCTTC.